These T cell receptor beta chains were read from a single sample in a study of post-analysis software for immune sequencing data. Each CDR3 protein gets one entry after TCRdb re-called the PCR reads with MiXCR. In the table there are roughly 670,000 distinct CDR3 sequences, 55% to 60% of which are singletons. Sequenced: blood. These receptors originate from a girl between 2 and 10 years old with multiple sclerosis. Each CDR3 is given with its conserved first and last residue. A D gene is named only where the DNA matches it firmly. Part of the rows lack a size; the others show once, few, many or a class for expanded clones.

size,V,D,J,CDR3,DNA
NA,TRBV20-1,NA,TRBJ2-1,CSAPQTSGAYNGQFF,TGCAGTGCTCCTCAGACTAGTGGGGCATACAATGGGCAGTTCTTC
NA,TRBV30,NA,TRBJ1-6,CAGTSTGDNSPLHF,TGTGCCGGAACGTCCACAGGAGATAATTCACCCCTCCACTTT
NA,TRBV9,TRBD2,TRBJ2-3,CASSVRLAGDRRNTDTQYF,TGTGCCAGCAGCGTACGACTAGCGGGGGACCGGAGGAACACAGATACGCAGTATTTT
NA,TRBV6-6,TRBD1,TRBJ2-7,CASTRTGAYEQYF,TGTGCCAGCACCCGGACAGGGGCCTACGAGCAGTACTTC
NA,TRBV15,NA,TRBJ2-1,CATPVRASSYNEQFF,TGTGCCACCCCGGTAAGGGCCTCTTCCTACAATGAGCAGTTCTTC
NA,TRBV28,TRBD2,TRBJ2-1,CAGMTGRGEQFF,TGTGCCGGCATGACGGGGAGGGGTGAGCAGTTCTTC
few,TRBV4-1,TRBD2,TRBJ2-7,CASSYERGSYEQYF,TGCGCCAGCAGCTACGAGCGGGGCTCCTACGAGCAGTACTTC
NA,TRBV5-1,NA,TRBJ1-4,CASSLVAARNEKLFF,TGCGCCAGCAGCTTGGTGGCAGCCCGTAATGAAAAACTGTTTTTT
NA,TRBV6-5,NA,TRBJ2-5,CASSYAGRGETQYF,TGTGCCAGCAGTTATGCGGGTCGGGGGGAGACCCAGTACTTC
NA,TRBV29-1,NA,TRBJ1-2,CSVRGTYGYTF,TGCAGCGTGAGGGGGACCTATGGCTACACCTTC
NA,TRBV10-2,TRBD1,TRBJ2-1,CASSDPQGALNEQFF,TGCGCCAGCAGCGACCCACAGGGGGCGTTGAATGAGCAGTTCTTC
few,TRBV5-4,TRBD1,TRBJ2-3,CASSRQGASEQADTQYF,TGTGCCAGCAGTCGACAGGGGGCGAGTGAACAGGCAGATACGCAGTATTTT
few,TRBV10-3,TRBD1,TRBJ1-2,CAISENRAGGYGYTF,TGTGCCATCAGTGAGAATCGGGCAGGGGGCTATGGCTACACCTTC
NA,TRBV12-3/TRBV12-4,NA,TRBJ2-1,CASTWGSYNEQFF,TGTGCCAGCACCTGGGGCTCCTACAATGAGCAGTTCTTC
few,TRBV20-1,TRBD2,TRBJ2-3,CSALAGPSTDTQYF,TGCAGTGCTCTAGCGGGACCTAGCACAGATACGCAGTATTTT